The TCR beta chain under discussion was sequenced for a study of blood T cell repertoires in COVID-19. J was trimmed by 7 bases and V by 7 bases; bases with no gene match: 15. The germline CDR1 and CDR2 sequences are SGHTA and FQGNSA. This CDR3 spans 19 amino acids. Everyone who took part was about 18 to 89 years old, and they came from about 25 US areas. Generated by immunoSEQ multiplex PCR, the TCRdb table keeps only in-frame clones and is missing some. Seen here are about 250,000 clones, 88% observed once, and the top ten hold around 3%. The chain is built from TRBV7-2 and TRBJ2-2; 16 nucleotides match TRBD2. Material: PBMCs or T cells enriched from blood (not recorded which). This receptor was identified in a woman between 50 and 59 years old who had recovered from COVID-19. As DNA, the CDR3 is TGTGCCAGCACCTCCCAGGGGGGACTAGCGGGAGGGCGTGGCGGGGAGCTGTTTTTT. Translated, it gives CASTSQGGLAGGRGGELFF. The full variable domain, in which reference TRBV7-2 and TRBJ2-2 provide the parts outside the CDR3, is GAGVSQSPSNKVTEKGKDVELRCDPISGHTALYWYRQSLGQGLEFLIYFQGNSAPDKSGLPSDRFSAERTGGSVSTLTIQRTQQEDSAVYLCASTSQGGLAGGRGGELFFGEGSRLTVL.